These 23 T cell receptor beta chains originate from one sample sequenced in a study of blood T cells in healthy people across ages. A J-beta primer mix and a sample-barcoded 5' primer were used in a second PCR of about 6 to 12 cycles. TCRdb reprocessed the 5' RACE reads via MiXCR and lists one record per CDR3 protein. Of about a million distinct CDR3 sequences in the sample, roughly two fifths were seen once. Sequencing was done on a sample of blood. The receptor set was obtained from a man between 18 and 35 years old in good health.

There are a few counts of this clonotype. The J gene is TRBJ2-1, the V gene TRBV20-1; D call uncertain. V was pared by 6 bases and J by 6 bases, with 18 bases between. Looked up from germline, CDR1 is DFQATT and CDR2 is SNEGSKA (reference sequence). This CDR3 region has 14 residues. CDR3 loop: CSAQRNSPTNEQFF. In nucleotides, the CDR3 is TGCAGTGCCCAGAGAAACTCCCCCACCAATGAGCAGTTCTTC.

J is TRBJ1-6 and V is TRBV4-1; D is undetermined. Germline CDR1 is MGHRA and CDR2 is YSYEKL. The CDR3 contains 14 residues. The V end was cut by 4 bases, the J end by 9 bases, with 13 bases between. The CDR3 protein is CASSPGILGSPLHF. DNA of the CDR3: TGCGCCAGCAGCCCCGGGATCTTGGGTTCACCCCTCCACTTT.

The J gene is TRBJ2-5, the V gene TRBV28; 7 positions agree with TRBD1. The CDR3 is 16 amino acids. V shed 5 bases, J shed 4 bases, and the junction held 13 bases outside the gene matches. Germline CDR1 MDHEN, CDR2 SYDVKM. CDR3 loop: CASSTPTGSGSETQYF. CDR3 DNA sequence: TGTGCCAGCAGTACGCCGACAGGGTCGGGATCAGAGACCCAGTACTTC.

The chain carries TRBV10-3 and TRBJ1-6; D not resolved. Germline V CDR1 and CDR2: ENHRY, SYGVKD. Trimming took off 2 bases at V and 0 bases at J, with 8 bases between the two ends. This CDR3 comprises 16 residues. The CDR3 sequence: CAISEGRTSYNSPLHF. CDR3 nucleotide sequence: TGTGCCATCAGTGAGGGCAGAACCTCCTATAATTCACCCCTCCACTTT.

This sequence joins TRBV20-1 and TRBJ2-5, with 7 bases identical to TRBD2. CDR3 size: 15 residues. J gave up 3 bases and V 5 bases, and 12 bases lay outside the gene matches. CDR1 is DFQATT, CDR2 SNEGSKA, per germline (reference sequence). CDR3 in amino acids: CSASPGLGVEETQYF. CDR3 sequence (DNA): TGCAGTGCTTCCCCAGGACTAGGGGTGGAAGAGACCCAGTACTTC.

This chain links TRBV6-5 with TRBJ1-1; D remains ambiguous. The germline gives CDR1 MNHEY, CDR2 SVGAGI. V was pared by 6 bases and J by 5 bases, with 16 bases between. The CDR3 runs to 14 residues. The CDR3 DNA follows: TGTGCCAGCAGCCTCGTCTGGGAGGGTACTGAAGCTTTCTTT. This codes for CASSLVWEGTEAFF.

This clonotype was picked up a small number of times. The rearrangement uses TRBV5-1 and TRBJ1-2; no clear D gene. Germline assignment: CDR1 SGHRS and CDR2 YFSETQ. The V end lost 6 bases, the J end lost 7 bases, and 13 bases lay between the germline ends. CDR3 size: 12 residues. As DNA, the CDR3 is TGCGCCAGCAACTACGGAGACGGTGGCTACACCTTC. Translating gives CASNYGDGGYTF.

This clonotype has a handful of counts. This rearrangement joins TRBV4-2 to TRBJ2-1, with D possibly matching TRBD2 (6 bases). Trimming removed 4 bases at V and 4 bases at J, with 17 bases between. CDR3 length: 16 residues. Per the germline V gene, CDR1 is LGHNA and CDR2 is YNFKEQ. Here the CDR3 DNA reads TGTGCCAGCAGCCTTCACACCCCCGGGACTTACAATGAGCAGTTCTTC. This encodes CASSLHTPGTYNEQFF.

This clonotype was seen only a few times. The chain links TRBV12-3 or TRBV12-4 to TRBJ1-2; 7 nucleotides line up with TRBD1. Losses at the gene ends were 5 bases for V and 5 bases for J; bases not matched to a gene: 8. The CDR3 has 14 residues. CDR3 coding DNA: TGTGCCAGCAGTCCGATGGGACAGCGATATGGCTACACCTTC. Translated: CASSPMGQRYGYTF.

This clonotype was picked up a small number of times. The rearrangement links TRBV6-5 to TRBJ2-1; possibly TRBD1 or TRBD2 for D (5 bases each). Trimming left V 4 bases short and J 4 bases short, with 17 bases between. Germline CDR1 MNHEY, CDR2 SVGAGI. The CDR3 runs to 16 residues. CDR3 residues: CASSLSGTETYNEQFF. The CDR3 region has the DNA TGTGCCAGCAGTTTGTCCGGGACCGAGACGTACAATGAGCAGTTCTTC.

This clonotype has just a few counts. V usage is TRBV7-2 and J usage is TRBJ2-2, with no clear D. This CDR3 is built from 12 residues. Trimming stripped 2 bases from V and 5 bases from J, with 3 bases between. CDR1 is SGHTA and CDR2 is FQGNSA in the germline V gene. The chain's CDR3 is CASSLMTGELFF. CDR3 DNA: TGTGCCAGCAGCTTAATGACCGGGGAGCTGTTTTTT.

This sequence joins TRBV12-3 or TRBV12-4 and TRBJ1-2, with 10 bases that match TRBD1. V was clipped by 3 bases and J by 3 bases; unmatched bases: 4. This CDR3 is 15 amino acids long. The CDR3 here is CASSFDRGPHYGYTF. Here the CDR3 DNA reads TGTGCCAGCAGTTTCGACAGGGGGCCTCACTATGGCTACACCTTC.

The CDR3 loop is CSAPSGGYTF. Here the CDR3 DNA reads TGCAGTGCCCCCTCCGGAGGCTACACCTTC. The chain has TRBV20-1 and TRBJ1-2, with D unclear. Trimming cost V 6 bases and J 8 bases, with 10 bases left between them. Germline lookup yields CDR1 DFQATT and CDR2 SNEGSKA (reference sequence). CDR3 length: 10 amino acids.

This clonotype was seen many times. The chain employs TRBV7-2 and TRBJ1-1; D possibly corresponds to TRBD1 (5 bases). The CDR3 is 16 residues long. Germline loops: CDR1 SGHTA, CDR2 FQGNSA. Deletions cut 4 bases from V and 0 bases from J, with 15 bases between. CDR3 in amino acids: CASSYAGGRVNTEAFF. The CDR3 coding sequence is TGTGCCAGCAGCTACGCTGGGGGGAGAGTGAACACTGAAGCTTTCTTT.

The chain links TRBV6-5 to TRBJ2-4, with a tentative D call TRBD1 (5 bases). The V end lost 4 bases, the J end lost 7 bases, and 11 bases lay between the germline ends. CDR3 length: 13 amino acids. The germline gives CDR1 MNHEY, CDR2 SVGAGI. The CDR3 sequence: CASSLGWGNIQYF. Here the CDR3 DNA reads TGTGCCAGCAGTTTAGGTTGGGGCAACATTCAGTACTTC.

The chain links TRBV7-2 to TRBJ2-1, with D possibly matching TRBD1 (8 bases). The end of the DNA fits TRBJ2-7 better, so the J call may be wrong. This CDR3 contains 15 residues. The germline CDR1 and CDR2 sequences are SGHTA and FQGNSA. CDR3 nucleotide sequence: TGTGCCAGCAACCTAGACAGGGGAGGGTACAATGAGCAGTACTTC. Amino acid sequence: CASNLDRGGYNEQYF.

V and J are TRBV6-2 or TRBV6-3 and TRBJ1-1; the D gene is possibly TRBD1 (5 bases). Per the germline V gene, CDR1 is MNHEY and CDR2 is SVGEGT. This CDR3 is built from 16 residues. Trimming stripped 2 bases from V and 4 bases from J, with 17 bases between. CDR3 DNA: TGTGCCAGCAGTTACGAGAGGGGTCGGGGTCGCACTGAAGCTTTCTTT. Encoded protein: CASSYERGRGRTEAFF.

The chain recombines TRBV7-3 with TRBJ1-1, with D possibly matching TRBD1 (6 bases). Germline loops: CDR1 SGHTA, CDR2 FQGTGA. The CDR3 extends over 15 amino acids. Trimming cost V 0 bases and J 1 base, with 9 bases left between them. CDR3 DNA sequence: TGTGCCAGCAGCTTAACGGGGGGCGCGAACACTGAAGCTTTCTTT. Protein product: CASSLTGGANTEAFF.

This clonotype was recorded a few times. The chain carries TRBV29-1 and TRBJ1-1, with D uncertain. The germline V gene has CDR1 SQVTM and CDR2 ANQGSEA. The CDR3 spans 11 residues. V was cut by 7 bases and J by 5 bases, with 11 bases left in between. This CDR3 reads CSAGVETEAFF. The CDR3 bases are TGCAGCGCCGGGGTGGAGACTGAAGCTTTCTTT.

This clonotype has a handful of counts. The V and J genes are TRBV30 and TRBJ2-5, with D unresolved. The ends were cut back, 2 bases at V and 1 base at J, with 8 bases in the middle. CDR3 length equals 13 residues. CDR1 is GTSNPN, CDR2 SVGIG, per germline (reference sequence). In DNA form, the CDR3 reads TGTGCCTGGAGTAAGGCAGTCCAAGAGACCCAGTACTTC. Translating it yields CAWSKAVQETQYF.

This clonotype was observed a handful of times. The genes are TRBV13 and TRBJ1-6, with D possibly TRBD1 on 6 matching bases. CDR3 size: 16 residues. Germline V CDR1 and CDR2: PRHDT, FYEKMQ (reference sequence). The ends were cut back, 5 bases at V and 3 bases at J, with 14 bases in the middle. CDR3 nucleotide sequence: TGTGCCAGCAGCAACAGGGTTCGGCACTATAATTCACCCCTCCACTTT. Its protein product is CASSNRVRHYNSPLHF.

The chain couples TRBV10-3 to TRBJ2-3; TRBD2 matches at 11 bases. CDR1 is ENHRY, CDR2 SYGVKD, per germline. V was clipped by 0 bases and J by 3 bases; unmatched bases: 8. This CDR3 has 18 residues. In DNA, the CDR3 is TGTGCCATCAGTGAGTCTCGGCTAGCGGGGGGTTTGACAGATACGCAGTATTTT. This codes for CAISESRLAGGLTDTQYF.

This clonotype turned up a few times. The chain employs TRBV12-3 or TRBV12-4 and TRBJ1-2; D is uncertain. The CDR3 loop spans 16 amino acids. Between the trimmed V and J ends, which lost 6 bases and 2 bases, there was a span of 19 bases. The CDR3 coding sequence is TGTGCCAGCAGCCTAACGGAACAAGCGTGGAACTATGGCTACACCTTC. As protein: CASSLTEQAWNYGYTF.